This is a list of T cell receptor beta chains from one sample in a study of T cell responses to AZD1222 COVID-19 vaccine. The protocol was immunoSEQ multiplex PCR, while the TCRdb copy is restricted to in-frame clones and leaves out a portion. The table lists over 85,000 clones, around 91% of them singletons. This sample comprised peripheral blood, obtained on day 0 of AZD1222 vaccination. These receptor sequences come from an adult in good health. Both conserved end residues are part of each CDR3. The order of the fields is J gene, V gene, clone size, D gene, CDR3 protein, CDR3 DNA. A D gene is named only where the DNA matches it firmly. Clone sizes are given selectively: once, few, many, or a class where the clone is expanded.

TRBJ1-1 | TRBV19 | . | TRBD1 | CASSSQGAWTEAFF | TGTGCCAGTAGTTCCCAGGGGGCATGGACTGAAGCTTTCTTT
TRBJ2-7 | TRBV5-6 | . | . | CASSFEGYAAYEQYF | TGTGCCAGCAGCTTCGAGGGTTACGCGGCATACGAGCAGTACTTC
TRBJ2-7 | TRBV18 | . | . | CASSPRGAAIQSSYEQYF | TGTGCCAGCTCACCGAGGGGGGCGGCTATCCAAAGCTCCTACGAGCAGTACTTC
TRBJ1-5 | TRBV12-3/TRBV12-4 | . | . | CASGGQPQHF | TGTGCCAGCGGCGGCCAGCCCCAGCATTTT
TRBJ2-1 | TRBV7-2 | . | . | CASSTGPISYNEQFF | TGTGCCAGCAGCACAGGACCGATCTCCTACAATGAGCAGTTCTTC
TRBJ2-2 | TRBV5-1 | . | . | CASSSRAQQGGELFF | TGCGCCAGCAGCTCCCGGGCCCAGCAAGGGGGGGAGCTGTTTTTT
TRBJ2-3 | TRBV4-3 | . | . | CASSQDALPGLDTQYF | TGCGCCAGCAGCCAAGATGCATTACCCGGATTGGATACGCAGTATTTT
TRBJ1-5 | TRBV7-9 | . | . | CASSLQDLGQPQHF | TGTGCCAGCAGCTTACAAGATCTAGGTCAGCCCCAGCATTTT
TRBJ1-2 | TRBV5-8 | . | TRBD1 | CASSWGQGAGGYTF | TGTGCCAGCAGCTGGGGACAGGGGGCCGGGGGCTACACCTTC
TRBJ1-5 | TRBV19 | medium-sized | TRBD1 | CASSSGTEWVQPQHF | TGTGCCAGTAGCTCCGGGACAGAGTGGGTGCAGCCCCAGCATTTT